One sample yielded the 10 T cell receptor beta chains listed below, sequenced in a study of beta chain features in type 1 diabetes. The study reverse transcribed the entire isolated RNA, so it sequenced expressed TCRB transcripts. Produced via immunoSEQ multiplex PCR; TCRdb's table is partial and in-frame only. The top ten hold around 0.065% of the sample, which has hundreds of thousands of clones, 30% seen once. Sequences were obtained from naive CD4+ T cells from blood. These receptors all stem from a man in his late teens or twenties in good health.

V and J are TRBV4-1 and TRBJ1-2; 8 nucleotides agree with TRBD1. V gave up 0 bases and J gave up 2 bases; unmatched junction bases: 11. CDR3 length: 18 residues. The germline gives CDR1 MGHRA, CDR2 YSYEKL. CDR3 residues: CASSQDMFRQGTNYGYTF. The DNA of the CDR3 is TGCGCCAGCAGCCAAGATATGTTCCGACAGGGGACCAACTATGGCTACACCTTC.

This clone was seen more than once but under ten times. The chain recombines TRBV7-3 with TRBJ2-6; D remains ambiguous. The CDR3 is 15 residues long. V dropped 5 bases and J dropped 0 bases, with 8 bases sitting between them. Germline CDR1 SGHTA, CDR2 FQGTGA. As DNA, the CDR3 is TGTGCCAGCAGCACCGATTCCTCTGGGGCCAACGTCCTGACTTTC. It yields the protein CASSTDSSGANVLTF.

There are a few counts of this clone. V gene TRBV15 combines with J gene TRBJ2-3; D not resolved. CDR1 is LNHNV and CDR2 is YYDKDF in the germline V gene (reference sequence). Trimming left V 0 bases short and J 4 bases short, with 8 bases between. The CDR3 contains 14 residues. This chain's CDR3 is CATSRDMVPDTQYF. DNA for the CDR3: TGTGCCACCAGCAGAGACATGGTCCCAGATACGCAGTATTTT. Variable domain in full (rest from reference TRBV15 and TRBJ2-3): DAMVIQNPRYQVTQFGKPVTLSCSQTLNHNVMYWYQQKSSQAPKLLFHYYDKDFNNEADTPDNFQSRRPNTSFCFLDIRSPGLGDTAMYLCATSRDMVPDTQYFGPGTRLTVL.

The J gene is TRBJ2-1, the V gene TRBV30; the match to TRBD1 covers 9 bases. CDR1 GTSNPN and CDR2 SVGIG come from the germline V gene (reference sequence). V gave up 3 bases and J gave up 9 bases; unmatched junction bases: 6. This CDR3 spans 13 amino acids. The CDR3 nucleotides are TGTGCCTGGAGCCTACAGGGGGCGGGTGAGCAGTTCTTC. Its translation is CAWSLQGAGEQFF.

This clone was observed a few times. CDR3 protein: CASSLGILAGTDTQYF. Written as DNA, the CDR3 is TGCGCCAGCAGCTTGGGAATACTAGCGGGCACAGATACGCAGTATTTT. The chain uses TRBV5-1 and TRBJ2-3; 8 bases line up with TRBD2. V lost 0 bases and J lost 1; bases outside the gene matches: 4. This CDR3 is built from 16 residues. Germline CDR1 reads SGHRS; CDR2 reads YFSETQ.

Remarks on this clone: This same CDR3 is encoded by further DNA sequences in the sample. The chain joins TRBV28 to TRBJ2-7; D is uncertain. Germline assignment: CDR1 MDHEN and CDR2 SYDVKM. The CDR3 covers 11 residues. V lost 6 bases, J lost 1 base, and 4 bases lay in between. The CDR3 reads CASRASYEQYF. CDR3 DNA sequence: TGTGCCAGCAGAGCGTCCTACGAGCAGTACTTC.

The chain combines TRBV6-5 with TRBJ2-3; the match to TRBD2 covers 9 bases. Per the germline V gene, CDR1 is MNHEY and CDR2 is SVGAGI. Trimming at V came to 6 bases and at J to 3 bases, leaving 4 bases not matched to a gene. This CDR3 contains 14 residues. The CDR3: CASSPSGTTDTQYF. The CDR3, as DNA: TGTGCCAGCAGCCCTAGCGGGACTACAGATACGCAGTATTTT.

The CDR3 coding sequence is TGTGCCAGCAGCTCCTTACAGGGGGCGGGAGAAAAACTGTTTTTT. Amino acids: CASSSLQGAGEKLFF. The rearrangement joins TRBV7-9 to TRBJ1-4; TRBD1 aligns across 9 bases. Per the germline V gene, CDR1 is SEHNR and CDR2 is FQNEAQ (reference sequence). V lost 4 bases, J lost 8 bases, and 8 bases stayed unmatched. The CDR3 extends over 15 amino acids.

The chain combines TRBV11-2 with TRBJ2-3; D not resolved. CDR3 length equals 13 residues. The V gene lost 4 bases and the J gene lost 8 bases, with 13 bases spanning the gap. Germline-derived CDR1 and CDR2 are SGHAT and FQNNGV. Here the CDR3 DNA reads TGTGCCAGCAGCTCAACTAAATTGGGTACGCAGTATTTT. It specifies CASSSTKLGTQYF.

The chain has TRBV6-6 and TRBJ2-3; TRBD2 agrees at 11 bases. This CDR3 spans 16 amino acids. CDR1 MNHNY and CDR2 SVGAGI come from the germline V gene (reference sequence). V shed 5 bases and J 0 bases; nucleotides not matched to a gene: 4. This CDR3 reads CASSTGLAVSTDTQYF. CDR3 bases: TGTGCCAGCAGTACGGGACTAGCGGTTAGCACAGATACGCAGTATTTT.